Listed below are T cell receptor beta chains from one sample, sequenced in a study of OX40 agonist ivuxolimab in advanced cancers. Only in-frame clones appear in the TCRdb table, and some are missing; sequencing was by immunoSEQ multiplex PCR. The data contain 80,000 or so clones, roughly 87% of them singletons. The sample was CD4+ or CD8+ T cells sorted from blood, taken in a trial of the OX40 agonist ivuxolimab. These receptors were obtained from an adult with an advanced solid tumor such as melanoma, head and neck, liver or kidney cancer. CDR3s leave out the opening cysteine and the closing phenylalanine or tryptophan. Each record gives: CDR3 protein, J gene, V gene, D gene. D genes are given only for firm matches.

cdr3_aa: ASRETSVRTYNEQF
j_call: TRBJ2-1
v_call: TRBV2
d_call: TRBD2

cdr3_aa: ASSSSFNYGYT
j_call: TRBJ1-2
v_call: TRBV28
d_call: NA

cdr3_aa: ASSIGLAGTDTQY
j_call: TRBJ2-3
v_call: TRBV6-5
d_call: TRBD2

cdr3_aa: ASSVGDNSYEQY
j_call: TRBJ2-7
v_call: TRBV9
d_call: NA

cdr3_aa: ASSVKLAGEWNEQF
j_call: TRBJ2-1
v_call: TRBV9
d_call: TRBD2

cdr3_aa: ASSLRTSGGIGRGTGELF
j_call: TRBJ2-2
v_call: TRBV19
d_call: TRBD2

cdr3_aa: ASSPGQGGPYGYT
j_call: TRBJ1-2
v_call: TRBV2
d_call: TRBD1

cdr3_aa: ASSLGWFTGELF
j_call: TRBJ2-2
v_call: TRBV5-1
d_call: NA

cdr3_aa: ASSVENTGELF
j_call: TRBJ2-2
v_call: TRBV2
d_call: NA

cdr3_aa: ASSPRVAHSNQPQH
j_call: TRBJ1-5
v_call: TRBV27
d_call: NA

cdr3_aa: ASSRTRVNGDEQF
j_call: TRBJ2-1
v_call: TRBV7-2
d_call: NA

cdr3_aa: ASCRLRAAPGNTIY
j_call: TRBJ1-3
v_call: TRBV14
d_call: NA

cdr3_aa: AISESGGNNYGYT
j_call: TRBJ1-2
v_call: TRBV10-3
d_call: NA

cdr3_aa: ASSIQGANTEAF
j_call: TRBJ1-1
v_call: TRBV19
d_call: TRBD1

cdr3_aa: ASSVQGYEQF
j_call: TRBJ2-1
v_call: TRBV2
d_call: NA